Listed here is a single T cell receptor (beta chain). The target antigen is unknown. The data derive from a study of blood T cells in healthy people across ages. Study-level findings and limits: Researchers said unsorted PBMCs prevented a conclusive naive versus antigen-experienced comparison. There were more naive CD4+ cells and higher diversity in long-lived donors than in aged donors.

A minimum of 7 million PBMCs was isolated per sample. Alongside a J-beta primer mix, a sample-barcoded 5' primer served in a second PCR lasting roughly 7 to 11 cycles. Using its own MiXCR run on the 5' RACE reads, TCRdb lists one record per CDR3 protein. The sample has approximately 1,100,000 distinct CDR3 sequences; 45% are singletons. Germline CDR1 is SGHRS and CDR2 is YFSETQ. Trimming removed 1 base from V and 10 bases from J; junction bases left unmatched: 5. This CDR3 comprises 13 residues. This receptor was obtained from a woman aged 60-75 years in good health. Input material: blood. The chain couples TRBV5-1 to TRBJ2-1; 7 bases line up with TRBD1. The CDR3 is CASSLIQGDEQFF. CDR3 nucleotides: TGCGCCAGCAGCTTGATCCAGGGGGACGAGCAGTTCTTC.